A selection of T cell receptor beta chains follows, all from one sample in a study of identical twins. TCRdb called the 5' RACE reads again in MiXCR, with one record for every CDR3 protein. In the table there are 200,000 to 250,000 distinct CDR3 sequences, around 6.9% of which are singletons. Separately, the same data were catalogued under a study of yellow fever vaccine responses in identical twins.

The specimen sequenced was memory (CD45RO+) T cells sorted from blood. The receptors shown here come from a young woman in good health. Each CDR3 is given with its conserved first and last residue. The D gene is left open where the match is weak. Part of the rows lack a size; the others show once, few, many or a class for expanded clones.

d_call	v_call	clone_size	j_call	cdr3_nt	cdr3_aa
NA	TRBV20-1	NA	TRBJ1-1	TGCAGTGCTAGAGATCTGATGACCCTGGTGGCTTTCTTT	CSARDLMTLVAFF
NA	TRBV14	NA	TRBJ2-1	TGTGCCAGCAGCCAACACAGGAATGAGCAGTTCTTC	CASSQHRNEQFF
NA	TRBV4-3	few	TRBJ2-7	TGCGCCAGCAGCCAAGAGGGGGGAGAGTTCTACGAGCAGTACTTC	CASSQEGGEFYEQYF
NA	TRBV3-1	NA	TRBJ2-7	TGTGCCAGCAGCCCCAGACCCCCTACCTACGAGCAGTACTTC	CASSPRPPTYEQYF
TRBD1	TRBV28	many	TRBJ2-7	TGTGCCAGCAGTTCCACGCACCCAGGACAGGGGGCTCCGAGCTTC	CASSSTHPGQGAPSF
NA	TRBV10-3	NA	TRBJ2-1	TGTGCCATCAGTGAGTCGGCCAATGAGCAGTTCTTC	CAISESANEQFF
TRBD2	TRBV7-2	NA	TRBJ2-7	TGTGCCAGCAGCTTAGCGTTTACGGGAGGGAACGAGCAGTACTTC	CASSLAFTGGNEQYF
TRBD1	TRBV6-1	few	TRBJ1-4	TGTGCCAGCAGTATCGGGACAGGGGGCGAAAAACTGTTTTTT	CASSIGTGGEKLFF
TRBD1	TRBV29-1	many	TRBJ2-2	TGCAGCGTGTCCACCATTACAGGGGCCGGGAACACCGGGGAGCTGTTTTTT	CSVSTITGAGNTGELFF
NA	TRBV7-9	many	TRBJ2-7	TGTGCCAGCAGCCGAACAAGCGGCTACGAGCAGTACTTC	CASSRTSGYEQYF
TRBD1	TRBV20-1	many	TRBJ2-7	TGCAGTGCTAGAGATTCTGCAAATAATGACAGGGGCGAGCAGTACTTC	CSARDSANNDRGEQYF
NA	TRBV7-9	NA	TRBJ2-7	TGTGCCAGCAGCTCTCCAGGGACGGGCCGAAAACACGAGCAGTACTTC	CASSSPGTGRKHEQYF
NA	TRBV5-1	few	TRBJ2-2	TGCGCCAGCAGCTTCTCCGGGACCAACACCGGGGAGCTGTTTTTT	CASSFSGTNTGELFF
TRBD1	TRBV6-1	many	TRBJ1-2	TGTGCCAGCAGTCATCGGACAGGGGGCAACTATGGCTACACCTTC	CASSHRTGGNYGYTF
TRBD2	TRBV7-2	few	TRBJ2-5	TGTGCCAGCAGCCGGGGGGGAACCCAAGAGACCCAGTACTTC	CASSRGGTQETQYF
NA	TRBV20-1	few	TRBJ2-5	TGCAGTGCTAGAGTGGGAGAGACCCAGTACTTC	CSARVGETQYF
NA	TRBV28	few	TRBJ2-5	TGTGCCAGCAGTCAAAGGGACGTAAAGACCCAGTACTTC	CASSQRDVKTQYF
NA	TRBV5-6	NA	TRBJ2-3	TGTGCCAGCAGCTTGGGACCCGGAGCAGATACGCAGTATTTT	CASSLGPGADTQYF
NA	TRBV5-1	many	TRBJ2-5	TGCGCCAGCAGACAACAGGATAGGGGGACCCAGTACTTC	CASRQQDRGTQYF
NA	TRBV7-2	NA	TRBJ2-7	TGTGCCAGCAGCTTTTCTGGGAGAGAGCAGTACTTC	CASSFSGREQYF
NA	TRBV20-1	few	TRBJ2-1	TGCAGTGCTGGGGGCGGGAGTACTCCGTACAATGAGCAGTTCTTC	CSAGGGSTPYNEQFF
TRBD2	TRBV20-1	NA	TRBJ2-7	TGCAGTGCGCTACTAGCGGGACTTTCCTACGAGCAGTACTTC	CSALLAGLSYEQYF
TRBD1	TRBV20-1	many	TRBJ2-7	TGCAGTGCTAGAGATCTGAACAGGGGAACCTCCTACGAGCAGTACTTC	CSARDLNRGTSYEQYF
NA	TRBV15	NA	TRBJ2-7	TGTGCCACCAGCAGAATCGATCAGGGAGTCTACGAGCAGTACTTC	CATSRIDQGVYEQYF
NA	TRBV27	many	TRBJ2-3	TGTGCCAGCAGTTTAGGCGGAACAATCACAGATACGCAGTATTTT	CASSLGGTITDTQYF
TRBD1	TRBV7-9	NA	TRBJ2-5	TGTCCCAGCAGCTTAGCCACAGGGGGACGAGAGACCCAGTACTTC	CPSSLATGGRETQYF
TRBD2	TRBV6-4	few	TRBJ2-1	TGTGCCAGCAGTGGGGACGGGGGGGCCGTCGATGAGCAGTTCTTC	CASSGDGGAVDEQFF
TRBD2	TRBV6-1	many	TRBJ2-1	TGTGCCAGCAGTCGGGGACTAGCGGGGGGCACCTACAATGAGCAGTTCTTC	CASSRGLAGGTYNEQFF
TRBD1	TRBV5-1	many	TRBJ2-4	TGCGCCAGCAGCTATCGGACAGGGGGCGATGACATTCAGTACTTC	CASSYRTGGDDIQYF
TRBD2	TRBV20-1	NA	TRBJ2-7	TGCAGTGCTAGAGTCCCTAGCGGGAGGACTAAATACGAGCAGTACTTC	CSARVPSGRTKYEQYF
TRBD1	TRBV6-1	many	TRBJ2-1	TGTGCCAGCAGTCCTACTACGGGACAGCCTTACAATGAGCAGTTCTTC	CASSPTTGQPYNEQFF
NA	TRBV6-2/TRBV6-3	NA	TRBJ2-3	TGTGCCAGCGCCTACGCAGGCACAGATACGCAGTATTTT	CASAYAGTDTQYF
TRBD2	TRBV7-2	few	TRBJ2-3	TGTGCCAGCAGCTTAGGGTTCAAGCGGGAGGTGTCAGATACGCAGTATTTT	CASSLGFKREVSDTQYF
TRBD2	TRBV6-2/TRBV6-3	NA	TRBJ2-1	TGTGCCAGCAGCCCTGACCCTAGCGGGAAAGACAATGAGCAGTTCTTC	CASSPDPSGKDNEQFF
NA	TRBV6-5	few	TRBJ2-2	TGTGCCAGCAGTTACCCCTCAGGGATCCCAACCGGGGAGCTGTTTTTT	CASSYPSGIPTGELFF
TRBD1	TRBV28	many	TRBJ1-4	TGTGCCAGCAGTTTTGGGACAGGGAATGAAAAACTGTTTTTT	CASSFGTGNEKLFF
NA	TRBV7-9	few	TRBJ1-6	TGTGCCCTGGGGACCGAATATAATTCACCCCTCCACTTT	CALGTEYNSPLHF
NA	TRBV27	few	TRBJ1-4	TGTGCCAGCAGTTTTGGTTCAGGGCCTAATGAAAAACTGTTTTTT	CASSFGSGPNEKLFF
TRBD2	TRBV2	many	TRBJ2-1	TGTGCCACCACTGACAATAGCGGGAGAGGGGGTGAGCAGTTCTTC	CATTDNSGRGGEQFF